Reported below is one T cell receptor (beta chain). The antigen is not known. The data were obtained in a study of cytomegalovirus exposure and HLA in healthy donors. On the study more broadly: HLA-typed donors contributed around 82 million unique TCRs, which were held in an early data release. Study-level findings and limits: The study had only CMV serostatus as immune exposure information. 87-base-pair reads could not separate some V segments, including TRBV6-2 and TRBV6-3.

Researchers ran the PCR with 60 Vbeta and 13 Jbeta primers. The data were produced by immunoSEQ multiplex PCR, yet TCRdb's version contains in-frame clones alone and is incomplete. Of about 170,000 clones in the sample, about 85% were seen once. The CDR3 runs 14 residues. V was shortened by 2 bases and J by 6 bases, with 12 bases between the two germline ends. Germline CDR1 SEHNR, CDR2 FQNEAQ (reference sequence). This TCR was sampled from a man in his thirties or forties in good health and CMV-seropositive. This sequence joins TRBV7-9 and TRBJ2-3; D is perhaps TRBD1 (5 bases). Material for sequencing was PBMCs. This CDR3 reads CASSLRQHLDTQYF. The CDR3 bases are TGTGCCAGCAGCTTAAGACAGCATCTCGATACGCAGTATTTT.